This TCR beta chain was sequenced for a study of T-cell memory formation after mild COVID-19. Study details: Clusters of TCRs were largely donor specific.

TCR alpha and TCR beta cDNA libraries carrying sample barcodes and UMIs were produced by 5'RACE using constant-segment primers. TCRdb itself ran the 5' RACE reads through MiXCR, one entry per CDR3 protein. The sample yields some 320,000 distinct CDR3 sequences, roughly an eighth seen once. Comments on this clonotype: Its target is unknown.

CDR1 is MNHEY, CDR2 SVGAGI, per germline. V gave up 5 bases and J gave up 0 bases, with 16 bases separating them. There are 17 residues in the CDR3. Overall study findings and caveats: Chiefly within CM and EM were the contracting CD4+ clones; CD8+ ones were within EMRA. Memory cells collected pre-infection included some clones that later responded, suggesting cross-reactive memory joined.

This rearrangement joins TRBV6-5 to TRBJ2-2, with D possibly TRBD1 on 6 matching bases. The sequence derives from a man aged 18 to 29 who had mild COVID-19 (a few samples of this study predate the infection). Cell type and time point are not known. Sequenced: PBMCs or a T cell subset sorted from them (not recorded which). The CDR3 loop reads CASSPFIAGANTGELFF. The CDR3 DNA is TGTGCCAGCAGTCCTTTTATTGCAGGGGCGAACACCGGGGAGCTGTTTTTT.